The T cell receptor (beta chain) described here comes from a study of OX40 agonist ivuxolimab in advanced cancers. Study information: A mean age of around 60 years, range roughly 20 to 90, was recorded, and over 65% were male.

The CDR3 totals 14 residues. The V and J ends lost 2 bases and 4 bases respectively, with 11 bases between them. Germline V CDR1 and CDR2: SGHVS, FNYEAQ. Profiling relied on immunoSEQ multiplex PCR, and the TCRdb table lists in-frame clones only, not all of them. This repertoire shows some 22,000 clones, approximately 87% found once; its top ten account for about a sixth. This clonotype was sampled from an adult with an advanced solid tumor such as melanoma, head and neck, liver or kidney cancer. This chain uses TRBV7-6 with TRBJ1-1; possibly TRBD1 for D (6 bases). The sequenced sample was CD4+ or CD8+ T cells sorted from blood, obtained in a trial of the OX40 agonist ivuxolimab. CDR3 protein: CASSLFGGATEAFF. The CDR3 DNA reads as TGTGCCAGCAGCTTATTTGGGGGGGCCACTGAAGCTTTCTTT.